There are a few counts of the clone carrying this T cell receptor beta chain. Its antigen is still unknown. For TCR beta, libraries came from quantitative 5'-RACE with molecular barcodes. MiXCR, applied by TCRdb to the 5' RACE reads, yields one record per CDR3 protein. The table shows 37,000 or so distinct CDR3 sequences, with more than 15% occurring only once. The germline gives CDR1 SGDLS, CDR2 YYNGEE. The ends were cut back, 3 bases at V and 5 bases at J, with 9 bases in the middle. The CDR3 is 13 amino acids. The sample is drawn from a study of CD8 T cells in ankylosing spondylitis. Findings of the study overall: Peripheral blood samples showed relatively rare disease-linked clones, and these clones were CD8+. A TCR beta motif of 8 or 9 highly homologous variants appeared characteristic of ankylosing spondylitis blood.

V gene TRBV9 combines with J gene TRBJ1-5; D gene ambiguous. This clonotype was obtained from a male donor with ankylosing spondylitis or in good health (not recorded which). Source material: blood. CDR3 in DNA: TGTGCCAGCAGCGCGCGTGAGGATCAGCCCCAGCATTTT. Amino acid sequence: CASSAREDQPQHF.